The clone carrying this TCR beta chain was seen more than once but under ten times. The germline gives CDR1 MNHEY, CDR2 SMNVEV (reference sequence). Trimming took 3 bases from V and 3 from J, leaving 11 bases between them. The CDR3 runs to 15 residues. Source study methods: Amplified reference gene primers provided the basis for estimating nucleated cell counts. Only in-frame clones appear in the TCRdb table, and some are missing; sequencing was by immunoSEQ multiplex PCR. V and J calls and clone size are given by that table; D and trimming were obtained from the DNA. The sample holds a few hundred thousand clones, roughly 90% seen once. The data derive from a study of blood T cell repertoires in COVID-19. Background on the study: From the United States, Italy and Spain came samples of acute and convalescent COVID-19. T cells, B-cell-depleted T cells, or PBMCs provided the cDNA or gDNA that served as material.

The TCR comes from a man between 40 and 49 years old with acute or convalescent COVID-19. The rearrangement links TRBV27 to TRBJ1-4; tentatively, D is TRBD1 (6 bases). Sequences were obtained from peripheral blood. CDR3 sequence: CASSFLRGANEKLFF. The CDR3 DNA sequence: TGTGCCAGCAGTTTTCTCAGGGGTGCTAATGAAAAACTGTTTTTT.